The 18 T cell receptor beta chains below all came from one sample that was sequenced in a study of identical twins. MiXCR, run by TCRdb on the 5' RACE reads, gives a single entry per CDR3 protein. The sample lists around 1.7 million distinct CDR3 sequences, roughly 35% occurring once. Sequenced input: cord blood. Receptors originate from a newborn girl in good health.

This clonotype has a handful of counts. CDR3 nucleotide sequence: TGTGCCAGCAGTTTATCGCCCCTACAGAATGAGCAGTACTTC. Translated: CASSLSPLQNEQYF. V gene TRBV28 combines with J gene TRBJ2-5; D gene uncertain. Germline assignment: CDR1 MDHEN and CDR2 SYDVKM. CDR3 length: 14 residues. V was shortened by 1 base and J by 11 bases, with 17 bases between the two germline ends. Supplemented by reference TRBV28 and TRBJ2-5, the full variable domain reads DVKVTQSSRYLVKRTGEKVFLECVQDMDHENMFWYRQDPGLGLRLIYFSYDVKMKEKGDIPEGYSVSREKKERFSLILESASTNQTSMYLCASSLSPLQNEQYFGPGTRLLVL.

The chain recombines TRBV3-1 with TRBJ1-5; 9 bases match TRBD1. The V gene's germline CDR1 is LGHDT and CDR2 YNNKEL (reference sequence). After removal of 6 bases from V and 1 base from J, the junction contained 19 bases not matched to a gene. This CDR3 comprises 20 residues. The chain's CDR3 is CASSDPQQGAMTISNQPQHF. CDR3 DNA sequence: TGTGCCAGCAGTGATCCTCAACAGGGGGCAATGACGATAAGCAATCAGCCCCAGCATTTT.

The chain is built from TRBV10-2 and TRBJ1-6; D might be TRBD1 (5 bases). Germline V gene sequence: CDR1 WSHSY, CDR2 SAAADI. V was cut by 5 bases and J by 2 bases, with 10 bases left in between. The CDR3 covers 15 residues. The CDR3 loop is CASSPDSTYNSPLHF. The DNA for the CDR3 is TGCGCCAGCAGTCCCGACAGTACCTATAATTCACCCCTCCACTTT.

The V and J genes are TRBV7-8 and TRBJ2-1; D gene ambiguous. TRBJ2-7 explains the end of the DNA better; the J call may be wrong. The CDR3 is 14 residues long. The V gene's germline CDR1 is SGHVS and CDR2 FQNEAQ. DNA for the CDR3: TGTGCCAGCAGCTTAGTTTCCGGCTACAATGAGCAGTACTTC. This translates into CASSLVSGYNEQYF.

This chain uses TRBV20-1 with TRBJ1-2; 10 bases map to TRBD1. Germline V gene sequence: CDR1 DFQATT, CDR2 SNEGSKA (reference sequence). The CDR3 spans 15 residues. V gave up 6 bases and J gave up 2 bases; unmatched junction bases: 9. CDR3 loop: CSAFGTGALNYGYTF. The CDR3 DNA sequence: TGCAGTGCCTTCGGGACAGGGGCCCTCAACTATGGCTACACCTTC.

Concerning this clonotype: Being one base from a much bigger clone, this may be a read error. The CDR3 DNA reads TGTGCCAGCAGGCCGGACGGCCCCTGCAATGAGCAGTTCTTC. It encodes CASRPDGPCNEQFF. The chain uses TRBV12-3 or TRBV12-4 and TRBJ2-1; no clear D. There are 14 residues in the CDR3. Trimming stripped 6 bases from V and 6 bases from J, with 15 bases between.

The chain employs TRBV12-3 or TRBV12-4 and TRBJ1-2, with 11 bases that match TRBD1. The CDR3 length is 15 residues. Losses at the gene ends were 6 bases for V and 0 bases for J; bases not matched to a gene: 3. CDR3 protein: CASSRDRGSNYGYTF. The CDR3 coding sequence is TGTGCCAGCAGCCGGGACAGGGGGTCTAACTATGGCTACACCTTC.

The rearrangement links TRBV4-1 to TRBJ2-7; D possibly matches TRBD1 or TRBD2 (5 bases each). Trimming removed 5 bases at V and 3 bases at J, with 14 bases between. CDR3 length: 14 residues. Germline V CDR1 and CDR2: MGHRA, YSYEKL. DNA of the CDR3: TGCGCCAGCAGCACCAATGGGGGAGACTACGAGCAGTACTTC. Translating it yields CASSTNGGDYEQYF.

This clonotype was detected only a few times. The chain has TRBV5-1 and TRBJ2-1; 10 bases are a match to TRBD2. Germline CDR1 and CDR2: SGHRS and YFSETQ. Germline trimming cut 0 bases from V and 3 bases from J; bases unmatched to any gene: 6. This CDR3 comprises 17 residues. CDR3 sequence: CASSLAGLAEIYNEQFF. DNA of the CDR3: TGCGCCAGCAGCTTGGCCGGACTAGCGGAGATCTACAATGAGCAGTTCTTC.

This clonotype was recorded a few times. J is TRBJ1-2 and V is TRBV13, with 8 bases identical to TRBD1. The germline V gene has CDR1 PRHDT and CDR2 FYEKMQ (reference sequence). The trim removed 2 bases at V and 1 base at J, leaving 12 bases unmatched. CDR3 length equals 18 residues. In DNA, the CDR3 is TGTGCCAGCAGCTTACAGGGGGCCGTCCCTCGTCGTAACTATGGCTACACCTTC. Its translation: CASSLQGAVPRRNYGYTF.

This clonotype was recorded many times. The chain has TRBV10-3 and TRBJ1-2; D is unresolved. The CDR3 consists of 15 residues. Germline CDR1 and CDR2: ENHRY and SYGVKD. Trimming shortened V by 2 bases and J by 4 bases, and 14 bases separated the two germline ends. The CDR3 here is CAISEGGLRPYGYTF. In DNA, the CDR3 is TGTGCCATCAGTGAGGGAGGTCTAAGACCCTATGGCTACACCTTC.

This clonotype has at least ten counts. V gene TRBV24-1 combines with J gene TRBJ2-3; a possible D gene is TRBD2 (6 bases). Germline V CDR1 and CDR2: KGHDR, SFDVKD. Trimming removed 9 bases from V and 0 bases from J, with 9 bases in between. This CDR3 is 13 amino acids long. CDR3 nucleotides: TGTGCCACCTCAGGGACTAGCACAGATACGCAGTATTTT. This codes for CATSGTSTDTQYF.

This clonotype was counted between two and nine times. The V gene is TRBV10-3, the J gene TRBJ2-1; the match to TRBD2 covers 9 bases. The length of the CDR3 is 16 residues. Germline-derived CDR1 and CDR2 are ENHRY and SYGVKD. V lost 2 bases to trimming and J lost 3 bases; unmatched junction nucleotides: 5. CDR3 DNA sequence: TGTGCCATCAGTGAGGCGACTAGCGGAATCTACAATGAGCAGTTCTTC. Protein sequence: CAISEATSGIYNEQFF.

This clonotype was observed a handful of times. The rearrangement joins TRBV20-1 to TRBJ2-7, with 11 bases fitting TRBD2. Germline V gene sequence: CDR1 DFQATT, CDR2 SNEGSKA (reference sequence). The V and J ends lost 7 bases and 2 bases, in that order; junction bases with no gene match: 7. The CDR3 runs to 14 residues. CDR3 DNA: TGCAGTGTCACCCCACTAGCGGGAGCCTACGAGCAGTACTTC. Residues: CSVTPLAGAYEQYF.

This clonotype has only a few counts. V is TRBV20-1 and J is TRBJ2-7; 9 nucleotides agree with TRBD2. This CDR3 is 15 amino acids long. V lost 0 bases and J lost 1; bases outside the gene matches: 4. The germline gives CDR1 DFQATT, CDR2 SNEGSKA (reference sequence). In DNA, the CDR3 is TGCAGTGCTAGAGACCGAAGCGGGAGGTCCTACGAGCAGTACTTC. Its translation is CSARDRSGRSYEQYF.

This clonotype has at least ten counts. The junction departs from germline at one end; a sequencing error may be responsible. This chain links TRBV5-1 with TRBJ2-3, with TRBD2 identical over 10 bases. In germline, CDR1 is SGHRS, CDR2 YFSETQ. There are 16 residues in the CDR3. CDR3 in DNA: TGTGCCAGCAGCTTACCCCTAGCGGGGGGCACAGATACGCAGTATTTT. This sequence encodes CASSLPLAGGTDTQYF.

The rearrangement uses TRBV4-1 and TRBJ2-1, with D perhaps TRBD2 (7 bases). The length of the CDR3 is 15 residues. The germline V gene encodes CDR1 MGHRA and CDR2 YSYEKL. Between the trimmed V and J ends, which lost 5 bases and 5 bases, there was a span of 16 bases. The CDR3 DNA sequence: TGCGCCAGCAGCTTGCTAGGGGGGAGGGACAATGAGCAGTTCTTC. This encodes CASSLLGGRDNEQFF.

This clonotype showed up many times. The CDR3 DNA reads TGTGCCAGCAGCTTAGAAGACGGTAACTATGGCTACACCTTC. It encodes CASSLEDGNYGYTF. The rearrangement links TRBV13 to TRBJ1-2; D unclear. V dropped 1 base and J dropped 1 base, with 7 bases sitting between them. This CDR3 region has 14 residues. Germline-derived CDR1 and CDR2 are PRHDT and FYEKMQ (reference sequence).